This TCR beta chain was recovered during a study of blood T cell repertoires in COVID-19. Study details: The cDNA or gDNA used as material had been derived from T cells, B-cell-depleted T cells, or PBMCs.

Sequenced by immunoSEQ multiplex PCR; TCRdb stores in-frame clones only, minus some. This table has a few hundred thousand clones, 88% appearing once. CDR1 is WNHNN, CDR2 SYGVQD, per germline (reference sequence). The CDR3 has 17 amino acids. V shed 3 bases and J 5 bases; nucleotides not matched to a gene: 10. The sequence was collected from a man aged 60-69 years who had recovered from COVID-19. The chain couples TRBV10-1 to TRBJ2-2; 9 bases line up with TRBD1. Material: peripheral blood. The CDR3 DNA is TGCGCCAGCAGTGACGCAAGGCTCGGGACAGGGACCGGGGAGCTGTTTTTT. This gives the protein CASSDARLGTGTGELFF.